Presented here are 20 T cell receptor beta chains from one specimen sequenced in a study of blood T cell repertoires in COVID-19. Clones were sequenced by immunoSEQ multiplex PCR, and TCRdb holds only the in-frame ones, with some missing. The sample comprises fewer than 300,000 clones, 88% of which are singletons, and approximately 8.5% rests with the top ten. The sequenced material came from peripheral blood. The source of these receptors is a man aged 18 to 29 with active or convalescent COVID-19.

This chain joins TRBV6-2 or TRBV6-3 and TRBJ1-5; D might be TRBD1 (6 bases). Germline assignment: CDR1 MNHEY and CDR2 SVGEGT. Trimming took 4 bases from V and 6 from J, leaving 10 bases between them. The CDR3 is 13 amino acids. The CDR3 DNA sequence: TGTGCCAGCAGTTCCTTCAGGGGTCAGCCCCAGCATTTT. Translated, it gives CASSSFRGQPQHF.

This chain links TRBV5-8 with TRBJ1-2; no clear D gene. Germline values: CDR1 SGHTS, CDR2 YDEGEE. This CDR3 is built from 13 residues. Trimming took 0 bases from V and 7 from J, leaving 10 bases between them. The CDR3 loop reads CASSLVADGGYTF. The CDR3 nucleotides are TGTGCCAGCAGCTTGGTAGCTGACGGTGGCTACACCTTC.

This CDR3 is CASNLGTSGELFF. DNA for the CDR3: TGTGCCAGCAACCTCGGGACTTCCGGGGAGCTGTTTTTT. V is TRBV12-3 or TRBV12-4 and J is TRBJ2-2; tentatively, D is TRBD2 (6 bases). The ends were cut back, 7 bases at V and 6 bases at J, with 12 bases in the middle. The CDR3 totals 13 residues.

The chain has TRBV7-2 and TRBJ1-1, with 7 bases aligning to TRBD1. The CDR3 spans 15 residues. Germline CDR1 reads SGHTA; CDR2 reads FQGNSA. In DNA, the CDR3 is TGTGCTACCAGCCCCTGGGGGACAGCAAACACTGAAGCTTTCTTT. Translating gives CATSPWGTANTEAFF.

The chain links TRBV2 to TRBJ2-5; a weak D match, TRBD1 (5 bases). V was shortened by 2 bases and J by 5 bases, with 21 bases between the two germline ends. CDR1 and CDR2 from the germline V gene are SNHLY and FYNNEI. This CDR3 has 17 amino acids. CDR3 nucleotides: TGTGCCAGCAGTGAATCCAGGGCAGGATGGTTGCGGGAGACCCAGTACTTC. The encoded protein is CASSESRAGWLRETQYF.

The chain employs TRBV25-1 and TRBJ1-1; possible D gene TRBD1, 6 bases. Germline V CDR1 and CDR2: MGHDK, SYGVNS. This CDR3 is 14 amino acids long. Trimming cost V 7 bases and J 4 bases, with 16 bases left between them. This CDR3 reads CASNPGTRATEAFF. As DNA, the CDR3 is TGTGCCAGCAATCCAGGGACAAGGGCCACTGAAGCTTTCTTT.

This sequence joins TRBV4-2 and TRBJ1-2; TRBD1 is a possible D gene (6 bases). Germline CDR1 is LGHNA and CDR2 is YNFKEQ. Trimming took 4 bases from V and 7 from J, leaving 19 bases between them. The CDR3 spans 15 residues. CDR3: CASSPETRTDGGYTF. The CDR3 DNA follows: TGTGCCAGCAGCCCCGAAACCCGGACAGACGGTGGCTACACCTTC.

The V and J genes are TRBV7-8 and TRBJ2-1; 8 bases map to TRBD2. The CDR3 spans 15 residues. V gave up 4 bases and J gave up 3 bases; unmatched junction bases: 5. Germline V gives CDR1 SGHVS, CDR2 FQNEAQ. The CDR3 DNA is TGTGCCAGCAGCTCCGAACGGGGGGGCTACAATGAGCAGTTCTTC. The encoded protein is CASSSERGGYNEQFF.

The V and J genes are TRBV6-1 and TRBJ1-6; TRBD1 aligns across 7 bases. With V trimmed by 3 bases and J by 6 bases, 5 bases remained unmatched. CDR1 and CDR2 from the germline V gene are MNHNS and SASEGT. The CDR3 sequence is 15 residues long. The CDR3 reads CASSDPYRGNSPLHF. The CDR3 DNA is TGTGCCAGCAGTGACCCTTACAGGGGTAATTCACCCCTCCACTTT.

The sample holds a few counts of this clone. The CDR3 reads CASSQEIAGGLDIQYF. The CDR3 DNA reads as TGCGCCAGCAGCCAAGAAATTGCGGGGGGTTTGGACATTCAGTACTTC. This chain links TRBV4-3 with TRBJ2-4; TRBD2 agrees at 8 bases. J was trimmed by 8 bases and V by 0 bases; bases with no gene match: 9. Germline CDR1 reads LGHNA; CDR2 reads YSLEER. The CDR3 is 16 residues long.

V is TRBV19 and J is TRBJ1-6; TRBD1 matches 7 bases. V shed 1 base and J 5 bases; nucleotides not matched to a gene: 2. The V gene's germline CDR1 is LNHDA and CDR2 SQIVND (reference sequence). This CDR3 is built from 15 residues. CDR3 sequence (DNA): TGTGCCAGTAGTATAGCGGGGACAGATAATTCACCCCTCCACTTT. It specifies CASSIAGTDNSPLHF.

The rearrangement uses TRBV9 and TRBJ2-7; TRBD1 might be the D (6 bases). Germline V lookup: CDR1 SGDLS, CDR2 YYNGEE. The CDR3 length is 14 residues. The ends were cut back, 0 bases at V and 2 bases at J, with 9 bases in the middle. The CDR3 sequence: CASSVGTAAYEQYF. DNA of the CDR3: TGTGCCAGCAGCGTAGGGACAGCTGCCTACGAGCAGTACTTC.

About this clone itself: Additional DNA sequences in this sample encode the identical CDR3. The V and J genes are TRBV7-8 and TRBJ1-1; D uncertain. Per germline, CDR1 SGHVS and CDR2 FQNEAQ. The CDR3 extends over 12 amino acids. Trimming removed 5 bases at V and 6 bases at J, with 10 bases between. CDR3 sequence (DNA): TGTGCCAGCAGCCTTGGAGCCGCTGAAGCTTTCTTT. Amino acid sequence: CASSLGAAEAFF.

This clone appeared a single time. The V call is TRBV7-6, the J call TRBJ2-1, with 13 bases that match TRBD2. CDR3 size: 14 residues. V lost 1 base to trimming and J lost 11 bases; unmatched junction nucleotides: 2. Germline CDR1 reads SGHVS; CDR2 reads FNYEAQ. The CDR3 nucleotides read TGTGCCAGCAGCTTAGGACTAGCGGGGGGCCAGCAGTTCTTC. It specifies CASSLGLAGGQQFF.

V is TRBV19 and J is TRBJ2-7, with D perhaps TRBD2 (6 bases). The CDR3 consists of 17 residues. V was trimmed by 5 bases and J by 2 bases, leaving 22 bases between them. From germline, CDR1 is LNHDA and CDR2 SQIVND (reference sequence). CDR3 sequence: CASSPGRLGEATYEQYF. DNA of the CDR3: TGTGCCAGTAGTCCGGGGAGACTAGGCGAAGCCACCTACGAGCAGTACTTC.

This sequence joins TRBV7-2 and TRBJ1-4; D remains ambiguous. Trimming left V 4 bases short and J 8 bases short, with 17 bases between. Germline V CDR1 and CDR2: SGHTA, FQGNSA. This CDR3 comprises 15 residues. CDR3 region: CASSSPSEGEEKLFF. The CDR3 nucleotides read TGTGCCAGCAGCTCGCCCTCGGAAGGAGAGGAAAAACTGTTTTTT.

The chain employs TRBV6-5 and TRBJ1-4; perhaps TRBD1 as D (6 bases). Germline values: CDR1 MNHEY, CDR2 SVGAGI. V dropped 4 bases and J dropped 7 bases, with 19 bases sitting between them. This CDR3 contains 16 residues. CDR3 in DNA: TGTGCCAGCAGTTCGTGGGGATCCCAAGGGGGTGAAAAACTGTTTTTT. Amino acids: CASSSWGSQGGEKLFF.

This chain uses TRBV11-2 with TRBJ2-1; D remains ambiguous. The germline CDR1 and CDR2 sequences are SGHAT and FQNNGV. The CDR3 is 17 residues long. V lost 0 bases and J 2 bases, leaving 14 bases between the germline ends. CDR3 coding DNA: TGTGCCAGCAGCTTAGAGCCCCTAGATCAAGCCTACAATGAGCAGTTCTTC. It encodes CASSLEPLDQAYNEQFF.

J is TRBJ1-1 and V is TRBV5-5; D gene ambiguous. Trimming pared 3 bases from V and 0 bases from J, leaving 9 bases between. The V gene's germline CDR1 is SGHKS and CDR2 YYEKEE (reference sequence). This CDR3 is 14 amino acids long. CDR3 bases: TGTGCCAGCAGCTCCTGGGCGCTGAACACTGAAGCTTTCTTT. As protein: CASSSWALNTEAFF. The full variable domain, its missing parts supplied by reference TRBV5-5 and TRBJ1-1, is DAGVTQSPTHLIKTRGQQVTLRCSPISGHKSVSWYQQVLGQGPQFIFQYYEKEERGRGNFPDRFSARQFPNYSSELNVNALLLGDSALYLCASSSWALNTEAFFGQGTRLTVV.

The chain uses TRBV10-3 and TRBJ1-3; perhaps TRBD1 as D (6 bases). Germline assignment: CDR1 ENHRY and CDR2 SYGVKD. The length of the CDR3 is 15 residues. The V and J ends lost 3 bases and 0 bases respectively, with 9 bases between them. CDR3 residues: CAISDPTGSGNTIYF. The CDR3 region has the DNA TGTGCCATCAGTGACCCGACAGGCTCTGGAAACACCATATATTTT.